The clone carrying this T cell receptor beta chain showed up just a few times. The target antigen is unknown. The data stem from a study of OX40 agonist ivuxolimab in advanced cancers. Study background: Hepatocellular carcinoma, melanoma, renal cell or head and neck cancer affected the dose-escalation patients. Findings of the study overall: On average, CD8+ T cells had more expanded clones than CD4+. Still undetermined is the antigen specificity of the expanded peripheral T cells. Partial responders dosed at 0.1-3.0 mg/kg displayed clonal expansion ranking among the lowest.

Assay used: immunoSEQ multiplex PCR; TCRdb lists only in-frame clones, some missing. The data show approximately 69,000 clones, roughly 88% seen once. This CDR3 has 13 amino acids. V was shortened by 7 bases and J by 4 bases, with 11 bases between the two germline ends. Germline CDR1 and CDR2: LGHNT and FRNRAP. V usage is TRBV12-5 and J usage is TRBJ1-5; D is ambiguous. The sequencing here drew on CD4+ or CD8+ T cells sorted from blood, taken in a trial of the OX40 agonist ivuxolimab. This sequence originates from an adult with an advanced solid tumor such as melanoma, head and neck, liver or kidney cancer. The CDR3 here is CASAPEENQPQHF. As DNA, the CDR3 is TGTGCTAGTGCCCCAGAAGAGAATCAGCCCCAGCATTTT.